This entry lists 22 T cell receptor beta chains sequenced from one sample in a study of blood T cells in healthy people across ages. It was with a sample-barcoded 5' primer and a J-beta primer mix that a second PCR of roughly 7 to 12 cycles was run. Via MiXCR, TCRdb re-called the 5' RACE reads, giving one row per CDR3 protein. The repertoire holds 450,000 to 600,000 distinct CDR3 sequences, about 29% seen once, with roughly 3.5% in the top ten. The data were also submitted as part of a second study, on T cells of mothers and their children.

Sequencing used blood. These receptors came from a boy under 10 years old in good health.

This chain joins TRBV18 and TRBJ2-5; D is undetermined. Trimming removed 0 bases from V and 5 bases from J, with 10 bases in between. The CDR3 spans 14 residues. Germline assignment: CDR1 KGHSH and CDR2 LQKENI. The CDR3 sequence is CASSPPRSPETQYF. CDR3 bases: TGTGCCAGCTCACCACCGAGGTCCCCCGAGACCCAGTACTTC.

In this sample, this clonotype turned up a few times. The chain uses TRBV5-1 and TRBJ2-3; D perhaps matches TRBD1 (6 bases). The CDR3 consists of 15 residues. From germline, CDR1 is SGHRS and CDR2 YFSETQ. The germline V and J ends were trimmed by 3 bases and 2 bases, with 13 bases remaining between them. As DNA, the CDR3 is TGCGCCAGCAGCTACCGGACAGTTCCCACAGATACGCAGTATTTT. Translating it yields CASSYRTVPTDTQYF. Using reference TRBV5-1 and TRBJ2-3 for the parts outside the CDR3, the full variable domain is KAGVTQTPRYLIKTRGQQVTLSCSPISGHRSVSWYQQTPGQGLQFLFEYFSETQRNKGNFPGRFSGRQFSNSRSEMNVSTLELGDSALYLCASSYRTVPTDTQYFGPGTRLTVL.

This chain links TRBV6-2 or TRBV6-3 with TRBJ2-1; 8 nucleotides agree with TRBD2. CDR1 and CDR2 from the germline V gene are MNHEY and SVGEGT. The ends lost 2 bases at V and 6 bases at J; junction bases unmatched: 6. This CDR3 spans 15 amino acids. The CDR3 loop reads CASSYTAGEINEQFF. CDR3 coding DNA: TGTGCCAGCAGTTACACAGCGGGAGAAATCAATGAGCAGTTCTTC.

The chain uses TRBV5-1 and TRBJ2-1, with 8 nucleotides matching TRBD2. V lost 1 base to trimming and J lost 3 bases; unmatched junction nucleotides: 6. In germline, CDR1 is SGHRS, CDR2 YFSETQ. This CDR3 has 16 amino acids. CDR3 protein: CASSLNPSGGYNEQFF. CDR3 bases: TGCGCCAGCAGCTTGAACCCAAGCGGGGGCTACAATGAGCAGTTCTTC.

This clonotype appeared a few times. The chain links TRBV10-1 to TRBJ2-3, with no clear D. V was cut by 6 bases and J by 2 bases, with 15 bases left in between. The germline CDR1 and CDR2 sequences are WNHNN and SYGVQD (reference sequence). The CDR3 loop spans 15 amino acids. The CDR3 sequence is CASRDHRTFTDTQYF. In DNA, the CDR3 is TGCGCCAGCAGGGACCACAGAACTTTCACAGATACGCAGTATTTT.

This clonotype came up a few times. The chain has TRBV9 and TRBJ2-3; no reliable D call. Germline CDR1 and CDR2: SGDLS and YYNGEE. There are 15 residues in the CDR3. V shed 4 bases and J shed 2 bases, with 14 bases lying between them. This CDR3 is CASSPESTFTDTQYF. The CDR3 DNA sequence: TGTGCCAGCAGCCCCGAGTCCACTTTCACAGATACGCAGTATTTT.

This clonotype turned up a few times. V is TRBV7-9 and J is TRBJ2-7; perhaps D is TRBD1 or TRBD2 (6 bases each). Germline CDR1 reads SEHNR; CDR2 reads FQNEAQ (reference sequence). V was shortened by 1 base and J by 6 bases, with 16 bases between the two germline ends. CDR3 length equals 15 residues. CDR3 DNA sequence: TGTGCCAGCAGCTTAGGGGACACCGCGGGACGCGAGCAGTACTTC. Translated: CASSLGDTAGREQYF.

This chain joins TRBV27 and TRBJ1-2; D possibly corresponds to TRBD1 (5 bases). The CDR3 has 13 residues. The V gene lost 6 bases and the J gene lost 4 bases, with 12 bases spanning the gap. Germline V lookup: CDR1 MNHEY, CDR2 SMNVEV (reference sequence). The CDR3 spells CASSRDPGYGYTF. The CDR3 bases are TGTGCCAGCAGCCGGGACCCGGGCTATGGCTACACCTTC.

This clonotype was observed a single time. This chain uses TRBV29-1 with TRBJ1-1; 7 nucleotides align to TRBD1. Germline V lookup: CDR1 SQVTM, CDR2 ANQGSEA. This CDR3 spans 13 amino acids. The V gene end was trimmed by 7 bases and the J gene end by 4 bases; junction bases not matched to a gene: 9. Written as DNA, the CDR3 is TGCAGCGCCCGACAGGGTTGGGCCACTGAAGCTTTCTTT. Amino acid sequence: CSARQGWATEAFF.

The rearrangement uses TRBV29-1 and TRBJ2-1; weak D call: TRBD1 (6 bases). The CDR3 covers 15 residues. CDR1 and CDR2 (germline): SQVTM, ANQGSEA. V was trimmed by 4 bases and J by 8 bases, leaving 21 bases between them. CDR3 coding DNA: TGCAGCGTTGCCGGCCCTCGAAACAGGGTCGATGAGCAGTTCTTC. Translation gives CSVAGPRNRVDEQFF.

The J gene is TRBJ2-3, the V gene TRBV7-6; D is unclear. This CDR3 is 10 amino acids long. CDR1 SGHVS and CDR2 FNYEAQ come from the germline V gene. V was cut by 9 bases and J by 8 bases, with 9 bases left in between. The DNA for the CDR3 is TGTGCCAGTGGCTACGTTACGCAGTATTTT. It codes for CASGYVTQYF.

This chain connects TRBV13 to TRBJ2-2, with D maybe TRBD1 (5 bases). Germline-derived CDR1 and CDR2 are PRHDT and FYEKMQ (reference sequence). This CDR3 has 15 amino acids. Between the trimmed V and J ends, which lost 2 bases and 5 bases, there was a span of 12 bases. CDR3 in amino acids: CASSLYPGSTGELFF. The CDR3 bases are TGTGCCAGCAGCTTATATCCAGGGTCTACCGGGGAGCTGTTTTTT.

This clonotype was seen more than once but under ten times. The chain joins TRBV20-1 to TRBJ2-3, with 9 bases matching TRBD1. This CDR3 region has 16 residues. The V segment lost 4 bases and the J segment 1 base; nucleotides outside the gene matches: 9. The germline gives CDR1 DFQATT, CDR2 SNEGSKA (reference sequence). The CDR3 DNA follows: TGCAGTGCTACCAACCGGGACAGGGACGGCACAGATACGCAGTATTTT. Protein: CSATNRDRDGTDTQYF.

This clonotype was picked up a small number of times. This chain links TRBV24-1 with TRBJ2-1, with a possible D match to TRBD1 (6 bases). Gene TRBJ2-7 matches the end of the DNA better, so the J call may be wrong. The CDR3 length is 19 residues. The germline CDR1 and CDR2 sequences are KGHDR and SFDVKD. CDR3 bases: TGTGCCACCATCCTAGGCAGAAGGCTCCGGGACAACGAATTCTACGAGCAGTACTTC. Amino acid sequence: CATILGRRLRDNEFYEQYF.

The CDR3 region is CASRPHYRGTGELFF. In DNA form, the CDR3 reads TGTGCCAGCAGACCCCATTACCGTGGCACCGGGGAGCTGTTTTTT. The chain recombines TRBV5-8 with TRBJ2-2, with D unclear. CDR1 is SGHTS, CDR2 YDEGEE, per germline. Trimming shortened V by 5 bases and J by 4 bases, and 15 bases separated the two germline ends. This CDR3 is built from 15 residues.

The chain combines TRBV9 with TRBJ2-3, with D perhaps matching TRBD2 (7 bases). Deletions cut 1 base from V and 3 bases from J, with 18 bases between. CDR3 length: 17 residues. From germline, CDR1 is SGDLS and CDR2 YYNGEE. The CDR3 bases are TGTGCCAGCAGCGTATCCCTACGCGGGGGCAGGACAGATACGCAGTATTTT. Translated, it gives CASSVSLRGGRTDTQYF.

A word on this clonotype: A junction end diverges from the germline sequence, so it may reflect a read error. The genes are TRBV6-6 and TRBJ2-5; 13 nucleotides agree with TRBD2. The CDR3 has 14 residues. Germline V gene data show CDR1 as MNHNY and CDR2 as SVGAGI (reference sequence). As DNA, the CDR3 is TGTGCCAGCAGTACCCAGGGACTAGCGGGATATCTGTTCTTC. Its translation: CASSTQGLAGYLFF.

This clonotype was counted only a few times. V usage is TRBV5-1 and J usage is TRBJ2-1, with 9 bases matching TRBD2. This CDR3 comprises 14 residues. Trimming at V came to 4 bases and at J to 9 bases, leaving 8 bases not matched to a gene. CDR1 is SGHRS, CDR2 YFSETQ, per germline. The CDR3 region has the DNA TGCGCCAGCAGCCCGATAGCGGGAGTAGGTGAGCAGTTCTTC. It is translated as CASSPIAGVGEQFF.

The rearrangement joins TRBV2 to TRBJ2-5; D not resolved. Gene TRBJ2-1 matches the end of the DNA better, so the J call may be wrong. The CDR3 length is 13 residues. Germline V CDR1 and CDR2: SNHLY, FYNNEI. CDR3 sequence reads: CASNQMVVNEQFF. The CDR3 coding sequence is TGTGCCAGCAACCAAATGGTGGTTAATGAGCAGTTCTTC.

This chain links TRBV12-3 or TRBV12-4 with TRBJ1-4; no clear D gene. Trimming left V 6 bases short and J 2 bases short, with 19 bases between. This CDR3 has 17 residues. The CDR3 sequence is CASSPSPPLGTNEKLFF. The CDR3 DNA reads as TGTGCCAGCAGCCCATCACCCCCTTTGGGGACTAATGAAAAACTGTTTTTT.

The V gene is TRBV11-3, the J gene TRBJ2-3; D possibly uses TRBD1 or TRBD2 (6 bases each). The CDR3 runs to 15 residues. Germline values: CDR1 SGHNT, CDR2 YENEEA. Trimming removed 5 bases from V and 2 bases from J, with 14 bases in between. The CDR3 DNA sequence: TGTGCCAGCAGCGCAGGGGACTTCACCACAGATACGCAGTATTTT. It translates to CASSAGDFTTDTQYF.

A few counts support this clonotype. The chain recombines TRBV7-2 with TRBJ1-2; tentative D call: TRBD1 (5 bases). The CDR3 runs to 16 residues. Per the germline V gene, CDR1 is SGHTA and CDR2 is FQGNSA. V lost 1 base, J lost 1 base, and 13 bases lay in between. Here the CDR3 reads CASSLVGGARNYGYTF. The DNA of the CDR3 is TGTGCCAGCAGCTTAGTGGGTGGGGCGCGTAACTATGGCTACACCTTC.